One T cell receptor (beta chain) is described in this entry. Antigen specificity is unknown. The CDR3 contains 16 residues. Trimming took off 0 bases at V and 9 bases at J, with 15 bases between the two ends. Germline CDR1 is MGHRA and CDR2 is YSYEKL. TCRdb's table, derived via immunoSEQ multiplex PCR, lists solely in-frame clones and lacks some. Altogether 9,000 to 15,000 clones are present, more than 65% being singletons, with the ten largest covering 2.2%. These data belong to a study of chemoradiotherapy in HPV16-positive cancers. Notes on the study in general: Non-HPV-specific T cells did not expand in tumors during treatment, whereas candidate HPV-specific clones and E7-related motifs did. Better recurrence-free survival went with HPV-responsive T-cell expansion in HPV16-positive patients. The functional HPV-specific definition rests on just a couple of HPV16-positive patients.

The TCR originated in a human donor with HPV-associated anogenital cancer. The chain uses TRBV4-1 and TRBJ1-6; D remains ambiguous. Collection took place from a patient who underwent chemoradiotherapy. The CDR3 bases are TGCGCCAGCAGCCAAGAGTTGGTAGGGTTTGGTTCACCCCTCCACTTT. It codes for CASSQELVGFGSPLHF.